Sequencing of this TCR beta chain was carried out in a study of naive and memory T cell subsets. Study-wide results and limits: The RNA method is potentially sensitive to activation and differentiation changes.

A UMI-containing oligonucleotide was joined by 3' ligation to the TCR cDNA template. Adult healthy volunteers gave 2.5 ml peripheral blood for whole-blood RNA. Unsorted total RNA, about 1 to 1000 ng, was DNase treated before reverse transcription. Four PCR rounds used nested alpha and beta constant region primers plus the SP2 primer. One entry per CDR3 protein results from TCRdb running MiXCR on the 5' RACE reads. This table has some 60,000 distinct CDR3 sequences, 6.5% to 9% appearing once. This CDR3 has 14 residues. The V and J ends lost 2 bases and 6 bases respectively, with 14 bases between them. Germline V CDR1 and CDR2: PRHDT, FYEKMQ (reference sequence). This clonotype was counted only a few times. Its specificity is not known.

This clonotype was sampled from a female donor in good health. J is TRBJ2-7 and V is TRBV13; TRBD2 is a possible D gene (7 bases). Written as DNA, the CDR3 is TGTGCCAGCAGCTTAACCCGGGGGGCCCCCGAGCAGTACTTC. Amino acids: CASSLTRGAPEQYF.